These T cell receptor beta chains were read from a single sample in a study of vaccination effects on CD4 cells after COVID-19. The assay was immunoSEQ multiplex PCR, and TCRdb's table has in-frame clones only and misses some. The profile shows 41,000 or so clones, under 85% of them singletons. Antigen specificity for these receptors is unknown. Sequencing was performed on CD4+ T cells from PBMCs cultured with HCoV-NL63 spike peptides, taken before COVID-19 vaccination. These receptors all stem from a human donor who received a COVID-19 vaccine. The CDR3 runs from the conserved cysteine through the conserved F or W. The D gene is left open where the match is weak. Rows give clone size only sometimes, using once, few, many, or a class for an expanded clone.

length	V	D	size	J	CDR3	DNA
15	TRBV24-1	-	-	TRBJ1-5	CATPRDNFSNQPQHF	TGTGCCACCCCCCGGGACAACTTTAGCAATCAGCCCCAGCATTTT
15	TRBV5-1	-	-	TRBJ1-2	CASSPRDRGVDGYTF	TGCGCCAGCAGCCCGAGGGATAGAGGGGTGGATGGCTACACCTTC
14	TRBV5-1	-	once	TRBJ1-1	CASSFSQTRPEAFF	TGCGCCAGCAGCTTTTCCCAAACAAGGCCTGAAGCTTTCTTT
13	TRBV12-3/TRBV12-4	TRBD1	-	TRBJ2-5	CASSRDSQETQYF	TGTGCCAGCAGTCGGGACAGCCAAGAGACCCAGTACTTC
13	TRBV19	-	-	TRBJ1-2	CASSINRVDGYTF	TGTGCCAGTAGTATTAACAGGGTGGATGGCTACACCTTC
16	TRBV5-1	TRBD1	once	TRBJ2-1	CASSLEGQGASNEQFF	TGCGCCAGCAGCTTGGAGGGACAGGGGGCGAGCAATGAGCAGTTCTTC
12	TRBV11-3	-	-	TRBJ2-3	CASSYGSTTQYF	TGTGCCAGCAGCTACGGGTCAACTACGCAGTATTTT
17	TRBV5-1	TRBD1	-	TRBJ1-2	CASSLQRPGQGNYGYTF	TGCGCCAGCAGCTTGCAAAGACCGGGACAGGGGAACTATGGCTACACCTTC
13	TRBV4-3	-	-	TRBJ1-6	CASSGGYWTPLHF	TGCGCCAGCAGCGGGGGGTATTGGACACCCCTCCACTTT
15	TRBV18	-	-	TRBJ2-5	CASSPVRDFQETQYF	TGTGCCAGCTCACCGGTCCGGGACTTCCAAGAGACCCAGTACTTC
15	TRBV7-2	-	-	TRBJ2-1	CASSSAGNAYNEQFF	TGTGCCAGCAGCTCGGCGGGAAATGCCTACAATGAGCAGTTCTTC
13	TRBV7-3	-	once	TRBJ2-5	CASSSESKETQYF	TGTGCCAGCAGCTCCGAAAGCAAAGAGACCCAGTACTTC
17	TRBV6-2/TRBV6-3	TRBD1	-	TRBJ1-2	CASSYTTARGLNYGYTF	TGTGCCAGCAGTTACACTACGGCCAGGGGGCTGAACTATGGCTACACCTTC
16	TRBV11-2	-	-	TRBJ2-1	CASSLGPRPRAYEQFF	TGTGCCAGCAGCTTAGGCCCACGGCCCAGGGCGTATGAGCAGTTCTTC